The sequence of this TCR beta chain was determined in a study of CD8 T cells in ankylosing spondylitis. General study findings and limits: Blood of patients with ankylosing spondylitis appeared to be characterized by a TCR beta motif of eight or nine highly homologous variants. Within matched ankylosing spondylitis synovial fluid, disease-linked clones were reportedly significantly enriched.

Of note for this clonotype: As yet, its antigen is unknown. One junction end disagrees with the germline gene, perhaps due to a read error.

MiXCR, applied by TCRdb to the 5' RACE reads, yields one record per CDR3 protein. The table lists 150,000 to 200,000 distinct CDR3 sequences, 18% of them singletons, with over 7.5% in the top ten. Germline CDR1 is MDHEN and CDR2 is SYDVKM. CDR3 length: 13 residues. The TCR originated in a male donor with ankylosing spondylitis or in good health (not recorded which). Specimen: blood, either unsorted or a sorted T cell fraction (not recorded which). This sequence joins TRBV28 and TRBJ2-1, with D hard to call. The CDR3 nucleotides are TGTGCCAGCAGTTTTTCTGCGTACAATGAGCAGTTCTTT. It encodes CASSFSAYNEQFF.